This record concerns one T cell receptor beta chain sequence. Its target is not known. Profiled with immunoSEQ multiplex PCR; TCRdb holds only in-frame clones, not every one. The sample consists of approximately 130,000 clones, about 94% of them appearing once. This sample is drawn from a study of T cell responses to AZD1222 COVID-19 vaccine. General study findings and limits: At study baseline, merely more than 5 AZD1222 recipients were seropositive. The study found vaccine-associated CD4 TCRs spanning spike, dominant at 160-218 and 743-854. Clonal diversity may have been underestimated in mostly white British donors.

Deletions cut 10 bases from V and 0 bases from J, with 16 bases between. Per the germline V gene, CDR1 is ENHRY and CDR2 is SYGVKD. This CDR3 is built from 15 residues. This receptor was taken from an adult in good health. The material was peripheral blood, obtained on day 0 of AZD1222 vaccination. The chain carries TRBV10-3 and TRBJ1-3; D gene ambiguous. The CDR3 loop reads CATAPSRSSGNTIYF. The CDR3 nucleotides are TGTGCCACCGCCCCCAGCCGGAGCTCTGGAAACACCATATATTTT.